The present entry profiles one T cell receptor beta chain with its context. Its specificity is not known. The CDR3 end is not reached by the read, which stops 3 residues before it; the germline J gene fills it in. Repertoires were generated with immunoSEQ multiplex PCR, while TCRdb's copy carries only in-frame clones and drops some. Its table records about 30,000 clones. The data were obtained in a study of T cells in women clearing cervical HPV infection. Study-level information: Controls' single incident HPV16 infection cleared within 12 months without precancer.

Dot-blot hybridization genotyped cervical HPV amplified with MY09/MY11 PCR. CDR3 length: 15 amino acids. Germline V gene sequence: CDR1 SGHRS, CDR2 YFSETQ. V was clipped by 4 bases and J by 1 base, with 12 bases between them. Study conclusions and caveats: Repertoire richness, not evenness, was significantly elevated in CIN3+ cases versus controls.

Specimen: blood buffy coat. This chain uses TRBV5-1 with TRBJ2-1; tentatively, D is TRBD1 (5 bases). This sequence originates from a woman between 18 and 70 years old with a cervical HPV16 infection that either progressed to CIN3+ or cleared (not recorded which). CDR3 amino acids: CASSLRVSSYNEQFF. The CDR3 DNA, read in part, is TGCGCCAGCAGCCTCAGGGTATCGTCCTACAATGAG.